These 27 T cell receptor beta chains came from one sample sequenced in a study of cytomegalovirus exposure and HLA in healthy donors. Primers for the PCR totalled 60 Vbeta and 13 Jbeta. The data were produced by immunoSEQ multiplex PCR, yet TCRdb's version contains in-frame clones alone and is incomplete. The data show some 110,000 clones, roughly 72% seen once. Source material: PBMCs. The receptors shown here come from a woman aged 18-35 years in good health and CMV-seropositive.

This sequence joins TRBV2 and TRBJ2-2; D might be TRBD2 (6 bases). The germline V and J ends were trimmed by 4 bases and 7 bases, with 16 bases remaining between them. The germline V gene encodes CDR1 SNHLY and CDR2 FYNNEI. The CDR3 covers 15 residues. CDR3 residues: CASSGLASHGGELFF. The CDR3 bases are TGTGCCAGCAGTGGCCTAGCGTCCCATGGCGGGGAGCTGTTTTTT.

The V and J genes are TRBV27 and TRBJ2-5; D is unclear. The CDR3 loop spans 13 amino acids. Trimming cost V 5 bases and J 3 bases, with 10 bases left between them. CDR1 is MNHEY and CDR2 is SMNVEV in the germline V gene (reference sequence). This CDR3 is CASSGFREETQYF. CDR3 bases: TGTGCCAGCAGTGGGTTTCGGGAAGAGACCCAGTACTTC.

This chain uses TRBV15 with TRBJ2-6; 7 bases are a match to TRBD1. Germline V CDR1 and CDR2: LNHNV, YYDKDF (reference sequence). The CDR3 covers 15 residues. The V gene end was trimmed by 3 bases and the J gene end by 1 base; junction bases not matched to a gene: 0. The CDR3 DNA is TGTGCCACCAGCAGGGACAGGTCTGGGGCCAACGTCCTGACTTTC. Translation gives CATSRDRSGANVLTF.

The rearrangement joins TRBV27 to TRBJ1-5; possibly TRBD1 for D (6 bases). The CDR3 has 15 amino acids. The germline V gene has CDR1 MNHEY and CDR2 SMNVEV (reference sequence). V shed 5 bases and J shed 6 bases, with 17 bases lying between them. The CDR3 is CASSNRAPTTQPQHF. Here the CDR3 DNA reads TGTGCCAGCAGTAACAGGGCTCCCACCACTCAGCCCCAGCATTTT.

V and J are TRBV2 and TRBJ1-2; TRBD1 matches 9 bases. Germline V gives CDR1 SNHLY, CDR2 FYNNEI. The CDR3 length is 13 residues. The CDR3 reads CDSPEGQGYGYTF. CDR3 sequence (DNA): TGTGATTCCCCGGAGGGACAGGGATATGGCTACACCTTC.

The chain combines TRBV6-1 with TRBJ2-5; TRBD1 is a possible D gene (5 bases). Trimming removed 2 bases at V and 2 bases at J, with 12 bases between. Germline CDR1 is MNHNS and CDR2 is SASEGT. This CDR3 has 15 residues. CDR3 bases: TGTGCCAGCAGTGAATTCCCAGGGCGTCAAGAGACCCAGTACTTC. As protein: CASSEFPGRQETQYF.

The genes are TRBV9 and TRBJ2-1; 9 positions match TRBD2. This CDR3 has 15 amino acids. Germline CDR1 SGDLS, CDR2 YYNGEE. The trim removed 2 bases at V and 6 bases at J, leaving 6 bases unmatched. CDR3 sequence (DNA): TGTGCCAGCAGCGTTTCTGCGGGAGGGCCCAATGAGCAGTTCTTC. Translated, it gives CASSVSAGGPNEQFF.

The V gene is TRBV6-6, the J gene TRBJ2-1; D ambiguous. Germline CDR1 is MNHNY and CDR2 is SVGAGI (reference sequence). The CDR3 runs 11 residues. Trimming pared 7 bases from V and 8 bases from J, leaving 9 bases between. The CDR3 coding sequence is TGTGCCAGCAACCAGCGTTATGAGCAGTTCTTC. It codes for CASNQRYEQFF.

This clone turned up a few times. CDR3 amino acids: CASSSFWTGSQETQYF. The CDR3 DNA is TGTGCCAGCAGCTCCTTTTGGACAGGCTCCCAAGAGACCCAGTACTTC. The J gene is TRBJ2-5, the V gene TRBV7-9; 7 positions match TRBD1. Germline CDR1 and CDR2: SEHNR and FQNEAQ (reference sequence). With V trimmed by 4 bases and J by 1 base, 9 bases remained unmatched. The CDR3 has 16 residues.

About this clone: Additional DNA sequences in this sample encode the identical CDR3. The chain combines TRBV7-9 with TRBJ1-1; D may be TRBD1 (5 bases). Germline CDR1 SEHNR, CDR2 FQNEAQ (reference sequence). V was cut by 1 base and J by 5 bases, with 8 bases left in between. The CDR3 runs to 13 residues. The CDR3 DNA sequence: TGTGCCAGCAGCTTAGGGGGGGGTACTGAAGCTTTCTTT. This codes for CASSLGGGTEAFF. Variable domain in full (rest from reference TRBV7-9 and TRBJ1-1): DTGVSQNPRHKITKRGQNVTFRCDPISEHNRLYWYRQTLGQGPEFLTYFQNEAQLEKSRLLSDRFSAERPKGSFSTLEIQRTEQGDSAMYLCASSLGGGTEAFFGQGTRLTVV.

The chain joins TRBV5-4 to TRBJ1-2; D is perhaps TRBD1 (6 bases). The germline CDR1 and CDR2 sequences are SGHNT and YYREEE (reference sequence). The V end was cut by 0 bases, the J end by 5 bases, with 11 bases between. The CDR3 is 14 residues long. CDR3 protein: CASSLVGQTYGYTF. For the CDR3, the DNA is TGTGCCAGCAGCTTGGTAGGACAGACATATGGCTACACCTTC.

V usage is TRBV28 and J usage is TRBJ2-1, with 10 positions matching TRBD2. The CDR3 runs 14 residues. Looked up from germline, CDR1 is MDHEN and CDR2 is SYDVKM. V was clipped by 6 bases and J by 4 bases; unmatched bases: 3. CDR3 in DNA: TGTGCCAGCAGGATAGCGGGGGGTTACAATGAGCAGTTCTTC. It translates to CASRIAGGYNEQFF.

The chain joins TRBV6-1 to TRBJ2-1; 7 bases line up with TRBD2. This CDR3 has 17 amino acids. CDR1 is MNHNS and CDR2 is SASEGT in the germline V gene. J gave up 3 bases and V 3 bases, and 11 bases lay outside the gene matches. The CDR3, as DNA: TGTGCCAGCAGTGACTGGGCCCGGGACTACAACTACAATGAGCAGTTCTTC. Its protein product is CASSDWARDYNYNEQFF.

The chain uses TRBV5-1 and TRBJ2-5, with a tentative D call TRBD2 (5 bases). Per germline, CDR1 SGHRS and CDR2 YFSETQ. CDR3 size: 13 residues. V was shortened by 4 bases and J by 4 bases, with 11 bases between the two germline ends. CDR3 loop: CASSLGLGETQYF. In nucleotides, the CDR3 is TGCGCCAGCAGCCTAGGACTCGGAGAGACCCAGTACTTC. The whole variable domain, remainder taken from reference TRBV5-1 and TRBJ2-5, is KAGVTQTPRYLIKTRGQQVTLSCSPISGHRSVSWYQQTPGQGLQFLFEYFSETQRNKGNFPGRFSGRQFSNSRSEMNVSTLELGDSALYLCASSLGLGETQYFGPGTRLLVL.

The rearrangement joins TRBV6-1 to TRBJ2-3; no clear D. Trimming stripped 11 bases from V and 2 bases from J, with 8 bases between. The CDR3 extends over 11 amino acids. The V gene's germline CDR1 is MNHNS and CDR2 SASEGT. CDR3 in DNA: TGTGCCTGCGGAGACACAGATACGCAGTATTTT. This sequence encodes CACGDTDTQYF.

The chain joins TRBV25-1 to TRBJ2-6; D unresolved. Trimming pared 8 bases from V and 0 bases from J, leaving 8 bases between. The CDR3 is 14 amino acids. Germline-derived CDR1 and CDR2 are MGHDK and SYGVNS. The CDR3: CASQKVSGANVLTF. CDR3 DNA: TGTGCCAGCCAGAAAGTCTCTGGGGCCAACGTCCTGACTTTC.

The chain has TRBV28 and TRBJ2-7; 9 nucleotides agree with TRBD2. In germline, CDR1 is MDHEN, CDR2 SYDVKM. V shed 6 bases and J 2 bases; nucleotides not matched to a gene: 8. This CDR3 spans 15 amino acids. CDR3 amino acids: CASSKSSGRTYEQYF. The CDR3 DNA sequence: TGTGCCAGCAGCAAGAGTAGCGGGAGAACCTACGAGCAGTACTTC. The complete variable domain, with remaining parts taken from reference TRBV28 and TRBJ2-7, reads DVKVTQSSRYLVKRTGEKVFLECVQDMDHENMFWYRQDPGLGLRLIYFSYDVKMKEKGDIPEGYSVSREKKERFSLILESASTNQTSMYLCASSKSSGRTYEQYFGPGTRLTVT.

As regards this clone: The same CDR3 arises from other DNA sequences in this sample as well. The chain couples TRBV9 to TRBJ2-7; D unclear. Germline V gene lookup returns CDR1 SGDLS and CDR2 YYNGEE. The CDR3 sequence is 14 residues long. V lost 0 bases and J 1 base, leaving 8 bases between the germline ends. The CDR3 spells CASSVDGGSYEQYF. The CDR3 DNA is TGTGCCAGCAGCGTAGATGGCGGATCCTACGAGCAGTACTTC. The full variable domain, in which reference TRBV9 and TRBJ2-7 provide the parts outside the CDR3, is DSGVTQTPKHLITATGQRVTLRCSPRSGDLSVYWYQQSLDQGLQFLIQYYNGEERAKGNILERFSAQQFPDLHSELNLSSLELGDSALYFCASSVDGGSYEQYFGPGTRLTVT.

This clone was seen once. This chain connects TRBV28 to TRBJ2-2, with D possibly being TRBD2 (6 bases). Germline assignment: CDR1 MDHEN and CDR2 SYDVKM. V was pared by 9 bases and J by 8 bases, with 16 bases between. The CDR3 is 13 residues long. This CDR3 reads CASRDSLAGELFF. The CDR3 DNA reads TGTGCCAGTCGGGACTCCCTAGCGGGGGAGCTGTTTTTT. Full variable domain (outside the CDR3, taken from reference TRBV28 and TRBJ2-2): DVKVTQSSRYLVKRTGEKVFLECVQDMDHENMFWYRQDPGLGLRLIYFSYDVKMKEKGDIPEGYSVSREKKERFSLILESASTNQTSMYLCASRDSLAGELFFGEGSRLTVL.

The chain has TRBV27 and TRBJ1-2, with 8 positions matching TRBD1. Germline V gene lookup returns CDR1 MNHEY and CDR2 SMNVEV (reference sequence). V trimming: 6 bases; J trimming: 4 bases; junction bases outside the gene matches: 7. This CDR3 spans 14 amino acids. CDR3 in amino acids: CASRKGQDSYGYTF. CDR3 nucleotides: TGTGCCAGCAGGAAGGGACAGGACAGCTATGGCTACACCTTC.

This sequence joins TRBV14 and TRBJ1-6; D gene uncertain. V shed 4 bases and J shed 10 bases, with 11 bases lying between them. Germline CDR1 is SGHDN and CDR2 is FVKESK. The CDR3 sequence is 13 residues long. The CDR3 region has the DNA TGTGCCAGCAGCCTGTCAGAAGAATCACCCCTCCACTTT. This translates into CASSLSEESPLHF.

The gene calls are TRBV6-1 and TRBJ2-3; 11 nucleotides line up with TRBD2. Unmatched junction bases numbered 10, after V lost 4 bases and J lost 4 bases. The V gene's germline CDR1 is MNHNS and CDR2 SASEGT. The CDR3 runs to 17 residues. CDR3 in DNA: TGTGCCAGCAGTGTGGGAATAGCGGGAGGGCCGTCAGATACGCAGTATTTT. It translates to CASSVGIAGGPSDTQYF.

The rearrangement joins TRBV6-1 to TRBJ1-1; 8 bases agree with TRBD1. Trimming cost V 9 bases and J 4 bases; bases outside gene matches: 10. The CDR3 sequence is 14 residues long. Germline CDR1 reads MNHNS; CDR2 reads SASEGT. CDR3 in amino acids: CASTYPGQATEAFF. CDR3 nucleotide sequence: TGTGCCAGTACATATCCGGGACAGGCCACTGAAGCTTTCTTT.

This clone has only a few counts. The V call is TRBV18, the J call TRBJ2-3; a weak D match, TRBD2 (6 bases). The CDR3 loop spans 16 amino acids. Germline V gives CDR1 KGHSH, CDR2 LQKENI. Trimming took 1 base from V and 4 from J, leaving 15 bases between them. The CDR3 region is CASSPRASEHPDTQYF. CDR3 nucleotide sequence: TGTGCCAGCTCACCACGAGCTAGCGAGCACCCAGATACGCAGTATTTT.

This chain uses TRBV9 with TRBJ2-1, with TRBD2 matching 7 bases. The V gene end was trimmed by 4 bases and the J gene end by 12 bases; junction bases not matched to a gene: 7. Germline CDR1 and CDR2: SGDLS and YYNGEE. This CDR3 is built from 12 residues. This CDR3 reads CASSSTSDGQFF. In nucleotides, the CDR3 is TGTGCCAGCAGCTCCACTAGCGATGGGCAGTTCTTC. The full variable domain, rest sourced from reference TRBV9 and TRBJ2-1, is DSGVTQTPKHLITATGQRVTLRCSPRSGDLSVYWYQQSLDQGLQFLIQYYNGEERAKGNILERFSAQQFPDLHSELNLSSLELGDSALYFCASSSTSDGQFFGPGTRLTVL.

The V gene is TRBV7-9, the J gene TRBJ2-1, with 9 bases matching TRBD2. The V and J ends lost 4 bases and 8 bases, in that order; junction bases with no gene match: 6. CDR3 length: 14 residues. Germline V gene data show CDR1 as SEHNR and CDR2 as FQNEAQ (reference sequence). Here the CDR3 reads CASSSGLASDEQFF. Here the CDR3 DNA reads TGTGCCAGCAGCTCCGGACTAGCGAGCGATGAGCAGTTCTTC.

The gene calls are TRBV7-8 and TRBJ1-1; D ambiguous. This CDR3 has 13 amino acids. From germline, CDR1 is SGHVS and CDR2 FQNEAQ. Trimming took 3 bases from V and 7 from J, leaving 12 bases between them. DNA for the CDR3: TGTGCCAGCAGCTTTGTCAGAAGCGATGAAGCTTTCTTT. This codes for CASSFVRSDEAFF.